This TCR beta chain derives from a study of PD-L1 blockade in urothelial cancer. Study-wide findings and caveats: Tumor-associated clones in the blood of durable-benefit patients grew more at 3 weeks.

Synthetic templates analogous to TCR were spiked into all PCRs individually. Some clones are missing from TCRdb's copy, which holds only in-frame ones; the method was immunoSEQ multiplex PCR. The repertoire includes about 56,000 clones, 65% to 90% of them detected once, and 15% to 18% sits in the top ten. The CDR3 covers 15 residues. After removal of 4 bases from V and 5 bases from J, the junction contained 8 bases not matched to a gene. Germline CDR1 SGHTS, CDR2 YDEGEE. To note about this clone: The antigen remains unidentified.

This sample's time point: pretreatment peripheral blood. V gene TRBV5-8 combines with J gene TRBJ2-7, with TRBD2 matching over 11 bases. The sequencing used PBMCs, collected around atezolizumab (anti-PD-L1) treatment. The receptor was derived from a man aged 70-80 years with urothelial cancer. CDR3 DNA sequence: TGTGCCAGCAGCCAAGGGGGACTAGCGGCGGACGAGCAGTACTTC. As protein: CASSQGGLAADEQYF.